The rows below give T cell receptor beta chains drawn from one sample of a study of human T cells and chemical hapten exposure. TCRdb passed the RACE reads through MiXCR, listing each CDR3 protein once. This table has around 300,000 distinct CDR3 sequences, around 7% appearing once. The sample consisted of whole blood, taken in connection with sensitization to the hapten diphenylcyclopropenone (DPC). The source is a man aged 18 to 29 with alopecia areata. Some clones in this sample may be carry-over from other donors' samples. CDR3s include the opening cysteine and the closing phenylalanine or tryptophan. Each record gives: clone size, D gene, J gene, V gene, CDR3 DNA, CDR3 protein. D genes are given only for firm matches. Clone size, where shown, is once, few, many, or a class for clones that have expanded.

size: NA
D: TRBD2
J: TRBJ2-7
V: TRBV5-1
DNA: TGCGCCAGCAGCTTGGCGCGGGGGGCCTCCTACGAGCAGTACTTC
CDR3: CASSLARGASYEQYF

size: NA
D: NA
J: TRBJ2-5
V: TRBV6-2/TRBV6-3
DNA: TGTGCCAGCAGTTATCGTGCAGGAGGGACAGCGAAGACCCAGTACTTC
CDR3: CASSYRAGGTAKTQYF

size: few
D: TRBD1
J: TRBJ2-2
V: TRBV28
DNA: TGTGCCAGCCGACCTAATACAGGGGGATGGGCCGGGGAGCTGTTTTTT
CDR3: CASRPNTGGWAGELFF

size: many
D: NA
J: TRBJ1-5
V: TRBV29-1
DNA: TGCAGCGCTGGGGGAGCGGGGGGCAATCAGCCCCAGCATTTT
CDR3: CSAGGAGGNQPQHF

size: NA
D: TRBD1
J: TRBJ1-2
V: TRBV10-1
DNA: TGCGCCAGCAGAGACAGGGGGCCCTATGGCTACACCTTC
CDR3: CASRDRGPYGYTF

size: many
D: TRBD1
J: TRBJ1-2
V: TRBV20-1
DNA: TGCAGTGCTTCCGGGACAGGGTACTATGGCTACACCTTC
CDR3: CSASGTGYYGYTF

size: few
D: NA
J: TRBJ2-7
V: TRBV7-9
DNA: TGTGCCAGCAGCTTAGCAGGTCCCCTCTCCTACGAGCAGTACTTC
CDR3: CASSLAGPLSYEQYF

size: few
D: NA
J: TRBJ1-1
V: TRBV6-2/TRBV6-3
DNA: TGTGCCAGCAGTTACAAATCGGCAGCCATGAACACTGAAGCTTTCTTT
CDR3: CASSYKSAAMNTEAFF

size: NA
D: TRBD2
J: TRBJ2-1
V: TRBV7-6
DNA: TGTGCCAGCAGCTATGGGACTAGCAGGTTGGATGAGCAGTTCTTC
CDR3: CASSYGTSRLDEQFF

size: NA
D: NA
J: TRBJ1-5
V: TRBV7-2
DNA: TGTGCCAGCAGCTTAGGGGGGGACCATCAGCCCCAGCATTTT
CDR3: CASSLGGDHQPQHF

size: NA
D: NA
J: TRBJ1-1
V: TRBV5-4
DNA: TGTGCCAGCAGCTTGGTGTCAGGGAGATTCACTGAAGCTTTCTTT
CDR3: CASSLVSGRFTEAFF

size: many
D: TRBD1
J: TRBJ1-5
V: TRBV7-8
DNA: TGTGCCAGCAGCTTAGCCGGACAGGGACCTAATCAGCCCCAGCATTTT
CDR3: CASSLAGQGPNQPQHF

size: NA
D: TRBD2
J: TRBJ2-5
V: TRBV5-1
DNA: TGCGCCAGCAGCTTGGAATCGCGGGGGGGCCGGGGGACCCAGTACTTC
CDR3: CASSLESRGGRGTQYF

size: many
D: NA
J: TRBJ2-1
V: TRBV4-3
DNA: TGCGCCAGCAGCCAAGCAAGGGCAGGGCAAAGCTCCTACAATGAGCAGTTCTTC
CDR3: CASSQARAGQSSYNEQFF

size: few
D: NA
J: TRBJ1-2
V: TRBV14
DNA: TGTGCCAGCAGCCAAGATACCTTTAACTATGGCTACACCTTC
CDR3: CASSQDTFNYGYTF

size: few
D: NA
J: TRBJ1-6
V: TRBV20-1
DNA: TGCAGTGCTAGCCGCCAGGCGAATTCACCCCTCCACTTT
CDR3: CSASRQANSPLHF

size: few
D: NA
J: TRBJ1-1
V: TRBV6-5
DNA: TGTGCCAGCAGTCCAGCAGGGCGGACTGAAGCTTTCTTT
CDR3: CASSPAGRTEAFF

size: NA
D: TRBD1
J: TRBJ1-5
V: TRBV19
DNA: TGTGCCAGTAGTTCCGGACAGGGGGGACAGCCCCAGCATTTT
CDR3: CASSSGQGGQPQHF

size: many
D: TRBD1
J: TRBJ1-3
V: TRBV29-1
DNA: TGCAGCGTCGTCCCTGGGACAGGGATCGGGGACACCATATATTTT
CDR3: CSVVPGTGIGDTIYF

size: NA
D: NA
J: TRBJ2-1
V: TRBV11-3
DNA: TGTGCCAGCAGCTTAGAGGGGCCCTCCCGTGAGCAGTTCTTC
CDR3: CASSLEGPSREQFF

size: NA
D: NA
J: TRBJ2-3
V: TRBV24-1
DNA: TGTGCCACCAGTGGGGCCGAGTCTAGCACAGATACGCAGTATTTT
CDR3: CATSGAESSTDTQYF

size: many
D: TRBD2
J: TRBJ2-7
V: TRBV28
DNA: TGTGCCAGCAGCCCAGCGGGGTCGGGCAACTACGAGCAGTACTTC
CDR3: CASSPAGSGNYEQYF

size: few
D: NA
J: TRBJ1-3
V: TRBV4-1
DNA: TGCGCCAGCAGCCATCCGGGGACGGGTTCTGGAAACACCATATATTTT
CDR3: CASSHPGTGSGNTIYF

size: NA
D: NA
J: TRBJ2-3
V: TRBV4-2
DNA: TGTGCCAGCAGCCAAGATTTCCCGCGCACAGATACGCAGTATTTT
CDR3: CASSQDFPRTDTQYF

size: NA
D: NA
J: TRBJ1-6
V: TRBV25-1
DNA: TGTGCCAGCAGTGAATCGGTATTAGGGAATTCACCCCTCCACTTT
CDR3: CASSESVLGNSPLHF

size: NA
D: TRBD2
J: TRBJ2-3
V: TRBV6-2/TRBV6-3
DNA: TGTGCCAGCATGACTAGCGGGTTTGATACGCAGTATTTT
CDR3: CASMTSGFDTQYF

size: NA
D: NA
J: TRBJ2-1
V: TRBV29-1
DNA: TGCAGCGTTGAAGATCCTAATGAGCAGTTCTTC
CDR3: CSVEDPNEQFF

size: many
D: NA
J: TRBJ1-5
V: TRBV7-2
DNA: TGTGCCAGCAGCTATCCCATCGGGGGGGATAGCAATCAGCCCCAGCATTTT
CDR3: CASSYPIGGDSNQPQHF

size: NA
D: NA
J: TRBJ2-5
V: TRBV21-1
DNA: TGTGCCAGCAGCAAAGAGGGAGAGTGGCCCCAAGAGACCCAGTACTTC
CDR3: CASSKEGEWPQETQYF

size: NA
D: NA
J: TRBJ2-1
V: TRBV3-1
DNA: TGTGCCAGCAGCAACGGGGGACCCAACAATGAGCAGTTCTTC
CDR3: CASSNGGPNNEQFF

size: few
D: TRBD1
J: TRBJ2-3
V: TRBV12-3/TRBV12-4
DNA: TGTGCCAGCAAAGGACAGGGTAGCACAGATACGCAGTATTTT
CDR3: CASKGQGSTDTQYF

size: NA
D: NA
J: TRBJ2-3
V: TRBV3-1
DNA: TGTGCCAGCAGCCAAGACGGGGGACAACTCACAGATACGCAGTATTTT
CDR3: CASSQDGGQLTDTQYF

size: few
D: NA
J: TRBJ1-1
V: TRBV6-5
DNA: TGTGCCAGCATTTCCCCAGGGGTATTTGAAGCTTTCTTT
CDR3: CASISPGVFEAFF

size: NA
D: NA
J: TRBJ2-3
V: TRBV28
DNA: TGTGCCGGGCAGGCTAGGGCAGATACGCAGTATTTT
CDR3: CAGQARADTQYF

size: few
D: TRBD2
J: TRBJ2-1
V: TRBV7-2
DNA: TGTGCCAGCAGCCTCTCTAGCGGGGATTTGAATGAGCAGTTCTTC
CDR3: CASSLSSGDLNEQFF

size: NA
D: NA
J: TRBJ2-6
V: TRBV2
DNA: TGTGCGACCGACTGGGGGAACTCTGGGGCCAACGTCCTGACTTTC
CDR3: CATDWGNSGANVLTF

size: few
D: TRBD1
J: TRBJ1-5
V: TRBV6-6
DNA: TGTGCCAGCAGTTGGTCAAGACAGGGTAGCAATCAGCCCCAGCATTTT
CDR3: CASSWSRQGSNQPQHF

size: NA
D: NA
J: TRBJ2-1
V: TRBV4-1
DNA: TGCGCCAGCAGAAGGCAGGGCCCCTACAATGAGCAGTTCTTC
CDR3: CASRRQGPYNEQFF

size: many
D: NA
J: TRBJ2-7
V: TRBV20-1
DNA: TGCAGTGCTAGCTTTGACGCTTTCTCCTACGAGCAGTACTTC
CDR3: CSASFDAFSYEQYF

size: many
D: NA
J: TRBJ1-5
V: TRBV24-1
DNA: TGTGCCACCAGTGATTCAGGGGTTGAACAGCCCCAGCATTTT
CDR3: CATSDSGVEQPQHF

size: many
D: NA
J: TRBJ1-1
V: TRBV29-1
DNA: TGCAGCGTTGAAGGGAGGGTAAACACTGAAGCTTTCTTT
CDR3: CSVEGRVNTEAFF

size: NA
D: NA
J: TRBJ2-6
V: TRBV25-1
DNA: TGTGCCAGCAGTGAATCTTACTCTGGGGCCAACGTCCTGACTTTC
CDR3: CASSESYSGANVLTF

size: NA
D: TRBD1
J: TRBJ2-1
V: TRBV7-2
DNA: TGTGCCAGCAACCCATGGAGGACAGGCTCCTACAATGAGCAGTTCTTC
CDR3: CASNPWRTGSYNEQFF

size: few
D: NA
J: TRBJ2-5
V: TRBV7-3
DNA: TGTGCCAGCAGTCGGGCGCCAGAAGAGACCCAGTACTTC
CDR3: CASSRAPEETQYF

size: NA
D: NA
J: TRBJ1-5
V: TRBV16
DNA: TGTGCCAGCAGCCAATCAGGGTTGGATCAGCCCCAGCATTTT
CDR3: CASSQSGLDQPQHF

size: few
D: NA
J: TRBJ1-1
V: TRBV9
DNA: TGTGCCAGCAGCGTTGACACCAGGAACACTGAAGCTTTCTTT
CDR3: CASSVDTRNTEAFF

size: NA
D: NA
J: TRBJ1-1
V: TRBV4-2
DNA: TGTGCCAGCAGCCAAGAAGTCTGGGACACTGAAGCTTTCTTT
CDR3: CASSQEVWDTEAFF